The 5 T cell receptor beta chains in this list originate from one sample, sequenced in a study of monozygotic twins with inflammatory bowel disease (dated by TCRdb to the late 2010s). To prepare the library, 5' RACE was applied. The instrument given in TCRdb is Illumina HiSeq 2500. TCRdb reanalyzed the reads, keeping one entry per CDR3 protein sequence and omitting DNA. This sample's table contains fewer than 550,000 distinct CDR3 sequences. Roughly 2.5% of the sample rests with the top ten. The sequencing sample was made of blood. Receptors originate from a human donor with ulcerative colitis or Crohn's disease, or a healthy co-twin of an affected twin (not recorded which).

V usage is TRBV20-1 and J usage is TRBJ2-2; TCRdb's D call, TRBD1, is unchecked because there is no DNA. Germline assignment: CDR1 DFQATT and CDR2 SNEGSKA (reference sequence). The CDR3 sequence is 15 residues long. The CDR3 loop reads CSALLGQGAAGELFF.

The V call is TRBV28, the J call TRBJ1-5. The germline CDR1 and CDR2 sequences are MDHEN and SYDVKM. The CDR3 contains 14 residues. The CDR3 here is CASRDGSSNQPQHF.

The chain employs TRBV30 and TRBJ1-1; TCRdb's D call of TRBD1 is untestable without DNA. This CDR3 spans 13 amino acids. CDR1 and CDR2 (germline): GTSNPN, SVGIG (reference sequence). This chain's CDR3 is CAWSPQQGTEAFF. The whole variable domain, filled in from reference TRBV30 and TRBJ1-1, reads SQTIHQWPATLVQPVGSPLSLECTVEGTSNPNLYWYRQAAGRGLQLLFYSVGIGQISSEVPQNLSASRPQDRQFILSSKKLLLSDSGFYLCAWSPQQGTEAFFGQGTRLTVV.

The V and J genes are TRBV2 and TRBJ2-3. The V gene's germline CDR1 is SNHLY and CDR2 FYNNEI. The CDR3 has 13 amino acids. The CDR3 is CASILVSTDTQYF.

The V call is TRBV5-5, the J call TRBJ2-5. This CDR3 region has 13 residues. Germline-derived CDR1 and CDR2 are SGHKS and YYEKEE (reference sequence). This CDR3 reads CASSLGSEETQYF. Full variable domain (rest looked up from reference TRBV5-5 and TRBJ2-5): DAGVTQSPTHLIKTRGQQVTLRCSPISGHKSVSWYQQVLGQGPQFIFQYYEKEERGRGNFPDRFSARQFPNYSSELNVNALLLGDSALYLCASSLGSEETQYFGPGTRLLVL.